This TCR beta chain was recovered during a study of CD8+ T cells in alopecia areata. In the study overall: The tofacitinib course ran for 6 to 18 months and was followed by 6 months off drug. Study-wide findings and caveats: Especially in alopecia totalis/universalis, lesional scalp showed greater clonality than normal scalp did.

Comments on this clone: The antigen is unknown.

From germline, CDR1 is SQVTM and CDR2 ANQGSEA. Trimming took off 5 bases at V and 2 bases at J, with 16 bases between the two ends. This CDR3 has 14 amino acids. PBMCs provided sorted CD4+ and CD8+ T cells. cDNA reverse transcribed from extracted RNA served as the sequencing template. The protocol was immunoSEQ multiplex PCR, while the TCRdb copy is restricted to in-frame clones and leaves out a portion. The data contain 55,000 to 70,000 clones, about 45% of them seen just once; the ten biggest clones take up about 17%. This sequence was found in a human donor with alopecia areata. The sequences come from CD8+ T cells sorted from blood, collected at week 0. The rearrangement uses TRBV29-1 and TRBJ2-7; D may match TRBD1 or TRBD2 (5 bases each). The CDR3 sequence is CSVSGDGSTYEQYF. The CDR3 nucleotides read TGCAGCGTTTCTGGGGACGGATCCACCTACGAGCAGTACTTC.